The 24 T cell receptor beta chains below were found in one sample sequenced in a study of cytomegalovirus exposure and HLA in healthy donors. PCR was performed using 60 Vbeta and 13 Jbeta primers. Assay used: immunoSEQ multiplex PCR; TCRdb lists only in-frame clones, some missing. Of 150,000 to 190,000 clones in the sample, 80% to 90% were seen once. Sequencing input: PBMCs. All receptors derive from a woman between 18 and 29 years old in good health and CMV-seronegative.

DNA of the CDR3: TGTGCCCTCGGGGGACAGCCGAACACCGGGGAGCTGTTTTTT. It yields the protein CALGGQPNTGELFF. The rearrangement joins TRBV19 to TRBJ2-2, with a tentative D call TRBD1 (7 bases). Germline V gives CDR1 LNHDA, CDR2 SQIVND (reference sequence). Trimming stripped 11 bases from V and 0 bases from J, with 13 bases between. This CDR3 is 14 amino acids long.

This chain uses TRBV10-3 with TRBJ2-1; 7 bases are a match to TRBD2. The CDR3 is 14 residues long. The germline gives CDR1 ENHRY, CDR2 SYGVKD. V was clipped by 3 bases and J by 8 bases; unmatched bases: 7. The CDR3 nucleotides are TGTGCCATCAGTGAAGCGGGGATGGGTGATGAGCAGTTCTTC. Translated, it gives CAISEAGMGDEQFF.

This chain uses TRBV6-5 with TRBJ1-6, with no clear D. Between the trimmed V and J ends, which lost 4 bases and 5 bases, there was a span of 3 bases. Germline V lookup: CDR1 MNHEY, CDR2 SVGAGI. This CDR3 comprises 12 residues. CDR3 loop: CASSSNNSPLHF. For the CDR3, the DNA is TGTGCCAGCAGTTCTAATAATTCACCCCTCCACTTT.

This clone was counted a single time. This chain connects TRBV7-9 to TRBJ2-3, with 11 bases matching TRBD2. CDR1 and CDR2 from the germline V gene are SEHNR and FQNEAQ (reference sequence). This CDR3 is 15 amino acids long. Trimming removed 5 bases from V and 4 bases from J; junction bases left unmatched: 5. CDR3 sequence reads: CASSHTSGSSDTQYF. In DNA, the CDR3 is TGTGCCAGCAGCCATACTAGCGGGAGCTCAGATACGCAGTATTTT.

The gene calls are TRBV5-5 and TRBJ2-7; D is ambiguous. CDR3 length: 12 amino acids. The germline V and J ends were trimmed by 3 bases and 8 bases, with 12 bases remaining between them. CDR1 is SGHKS and CDR2 is YYEKEE in the germline V gene (reference sequence). The CDR3: CASSSLGGQQYF. The DNA of the CDR3 is TGTGCCAGCAGCTCGCTGGGTGGGCAGCAGTACTTC.

The rearrangement joins TRBV11-2 to TRBJ2-3; TRBD2 matches 13 bases. CDR1 is SGHAT, CDR2 FQNNGV, per germline. V gave up 1 base and J gave up 5 bases; unmatched junction bases: 3. The length of the CDR3 is 16 residues. The CDR3 here is CASSLGTSGSLDTQYF. CDR3 nucleotides: TGTGCCAGCAGCTTAGGGACTAGCGGGAGCTTAGATACGCAGTATTTT.

The chain joins TRBV29-1 to TRBJ1-2, with 7 nucleotides matching TRBD1. This CDR3 region has 12 residues. Germline V gene lookup returns CDR1 SQVTM and CDR2 ANQGSEA. V lost 7 bases and J lost 7; bases outside the gene matches: 9. The CDR3 loop reads CSAGLGGSGYTF. The CDR3 region has the DNA TGCAGCGCTGGGTTAGGGGGCTCTGGCTACACCTTC. Supplemented by reference TRBV29-1 and TRBJ1-2, the full variable domain reads SAVISQKPSRDICQRGTSLTIQCQVDSQVTMMFWYRQQPGQSLTLIATANQGSEATYESGFVIDKFPISRPNLTFSTLTVSNMSPEDSSIYLCSAGLGGSGYTFGSGTRLTVV.

This clone was counted a few times. This chain connects TRBV6-5 to TRBJ2-3; the match to TRBD2 covers 11 bases. The CDR3 is 15 amino acids. J was trimmed by 5 bases and V by 5 bases; bases with no gene match: 6. Germline lookup yields CDR1 MNHEY and CDR2 SVGAGI. This chain's CDR3 is CASSGLAGGGDTQYF. The CDR3 DNA reads TGTGCCAGCAGTGGTCTAGCGGGGGGAGGAGATACGCAGTATTTT.

V usage is TRBV2 and J usage is TRBJ1-2, with D unresolved. The V end lost 8 bases, the J end lost 6 bases, and 16 bases lay between the germline ends. CDR1 is SNHLY and CDR2 is FYNNEI in the germline V gene. The CDR3 is 13 residues long. CDR3 nucleotide sequence: TGTGCCAGCGGGAGACAAGTCAACGATGGCTACACCTTC. Amino acids: CASGRQVNDGYTF.

The V call is TRBV7-2, the J call TRBJ1-2, with a weak D call TRBD1 (6 bases). V lost 6 bases and J lost 8, with 19 bases in between. The CDR3 runs to 14 residues. Germline V CDR1 and CDR2: SGHTA, FQGNSA. CDR3 in DNA: TGTGCCAGCAGAAAGGGGGACCCTCGTTGGGGCTACACCTTC. Protein product: CASRKGDPRWGYTF.

V is TRBV28 and J is TRBJ2-5; maybe TRBD1 (6 bases). The CDR3 has 15 amino acids. CDR1 and CDR2 (germline): MDHEN, SYDVKM. Trimming cost V 7 bases and J 3 bases, with 18 bases left between them. The CDR3 loop is CASTSTGQGEETQYF. In nucleotides, the CDR3 is TGTGCCAGCACCTCTACAGGGCAGGGTGAAGAGACCCAGTACTTC.

DNA of the CDR3: TGTGCCAGCAGCTTAGGTGGAGAGGCCTACAATGAGCAGTTCTTC. This gives the protein CASSLGGEAYNEQFF. V and J are TRBV5-4 and TRBJ2-1, with unresolved D. Germline CDR1 is SGHNT and CDR2 is YYREEE (reference sequence). V lost 2 bases to trimming and J lost 2 bases, with 11 bases between them. The CDR3 totals 15 residues.

The V call is TRBV2, the J call TRBJ2-5; 13 bases map to TRBD2. Germline CDR1 and CDR2: SNHLY and FYNNEI. V was pared by 4 bases and J by 5 bases, with 10 bases of the junction left unmatched. The CDR3 runs 17 residues. In DNA form, the CDR3 reads TGTGCCAGCAGTGCCGAGCAACTAGCGGGGGGGGAGGAGACCCAGTACTTC. It encodes CASSAEQLAGGEETQYF.

The chain has TRBV9 and TRBJ2-5; 14 positions match TRBD2. V trimming: 3 bases; J trimming: 9 bases; junction bases outside the gene matches: 10. CDR1 is SGDLS and CDR2 is YYNGEE in the germline V gene. This CDR3 comprises 16 residues. The CDR3 coding sequence is TGTGCCAGCAGCGCGGGACTAGCGGGGGCCGGCGTGGCCCAGTACTTC. Amino acid sequence: CASSAGLAGAGVAQYF. The full variable domain, in which reference TRBV9 and TRBJ2-5 provide the parts outside the CDR3, is DSGVTQTPKHLITATGQRVTLRCSPRSGDLSVYWYQQSLDQGLQFLIQYYNGEERAKGNILERFSAQQFPDLHSELNLSSLELGDSALYFCASSAGLAGAGVAQYFGPGTRLLVL.

The chain employs TRBV29-1 and TRBJ2-1; 8 positions agree with TRBD2. CDR1 and CDR2 (germline): SQVTM, ANQGSEA. The CDR3 totals 14 residues. V gave up 4 bases and J gave up 8 bases; unmatched junction bases: 10. This chain's CDR3 is CSVVGTRNGDEQFF. The CDR3 region has the DNA TGCAGCGTTGTCGGGACTAGGAATGGAGATGAGCAGTTCTTC.

The chain carries TRBV14 and TRBJ2-7; a possible D gene is TRBD2 (6 bases). Germline V gene data show CDR1 as SGHDN and CDR2 as FVKESK. V was clipped by 0 bases and J by 1 base, with 10 bases between them. This CDR3 spans 15 amino acids. The CDR3 sequence is CASSQDGGNSYEQYF. The CDR3 DNA reads TGTGCCAGCAGCCAAGACGGGGGAAATTCCTACGAGCAGTACTTC.

A few counts support this clone. The CDR3: CASSEPDSFSPLHF. In DNA, the CDR3 is TGTGCCAGCAGTGAGCCTGACAGTTTTTCACCCCTCCACTTT. V is TRBV6-1 and J is TRBJ1-6; TRBD1 is a possible D gene (5 bases). The CDR3 is made up of 14 amino acids. Germline V gene sequence: CDR1 MNHNS, CDR2 SASEGT. The V and J ends lost 3 bases and 9 bases respectively, with 12 bases between them.

This clone was seen just once. The V and J genes are TRBV7-3 and TRBJ2-5, with D tentatively TRBD1 (6 bases). With the DNA end fitting TRBJ2-7 better, the J assignment may be wrong. Germline V gene data show CDR1 as SGHTA and CDR2 as FQGTGA. The CDR3 runs 14 residues. Here the CDR3 DNA reads TGTGCCAGCAGCTTAATGGGGGCCCCCTCCGAGCAGTACTTC. It is translated as CASSLMGAPSEQYF.

V usage is TRBV5-1 and J usage is TRBJ2-3; TRBD2 matches at 12 bases. This CDR3 comprises 15 residues. Per the germline V gene, CDR1 is SGHRS and CDR2 is YFSETQ. Trimming removed 2 bases from V and 11 bases from J; junction bases left unmatched: 9. CDR3 nucleotide sequence: TGCGCCAGCAGCTTTCTCCTAGCGGGGGGGCAGGGGCAGTATTTT. Translating it yields CASSFLLAGGQGQYF.

The chain couples TRBV6-4 to TRBJ2-1, with a possible D match to TRBD2 (6 bases). V was cut by 1 base and J by 6 bases, with 16 bases left in between. The CDR3 spans 16 residues. Germline CDR1 and CDR2: MRHNA and SNTAGT. CDR3 loop: CASSDFGQGGVNEQFF. CDR3 nucleotides: TGTGCCAGCAGTGACTTCGGGCAGGGCGGGGTCAATGAGCAGTTCTTC.

The rearrangement joins TRBV4-3 to TRBJ2-1; 9 bases fit TRBD1. CDR1 is LGHNA, CDR2 YSLEER, per germline. The V segment lost 4 bases and the J segment 10 bases; nucleotides outside the gene matches: 11. The CDR3 is 15 amino acids. As DNA, the CDR3 is TGCGCCAGCAGCCGACCGGGACAGGGATCTGGAGAGCAGTTCTTC. It yields the protein CASSRPGQGSGEQFF.

J is TRBJ2-2 and V is TRBV29-1; 9 positions match TRBD2. Trimming removed 6 bases from V and 4 bases from J; junction bases left unmatched: 9. The CDR3 runs to 15 residues. Germline V gene data show CDR1 as SQVTM and CDR2 as ANQGSEA. The CDR3 nucleotides read TGCAGCGTCCTTAGCGGGAGTGGCGGCACCGGGGAGCTGTTTTTT. This codes for CSVLSGSGGTGELFF.

The chain carries TRBV7-9 and TRBJ2-7; 12 bases align to TRBD1. This CDR3 spans 17 amino acids. Germline CDR1 reads SEHNR; CDR2 reads FQNEAQ (reference sequence). Trimming at V came to 5 bases and at J to 0 bases, leaving 8 bases not matched to a gene. This chain's CDR3 is CASSPLGQGAGSYEQYF. The CDR3 bases are TGTGCCAGCAGCCCCCTGGGACAGGGGGCGGGCTCCTACGAGCAGTACTTC.

The rearrangement links TRBV5-4 to TRBJ2-5; TRBD1 matches 9 bases. The closer fit of TRBJ2-7 to the DNA end suggests the J call may be wrong. Germline values: CDR1 SGHNT, CDR2 YYREEE (reference sequence). This CDR3 spans 14 amino acids. DNA of the CDR3: TGTGCCAGCAGCTTTACAGGGGGCAAGGACGAGCAGTACTTC. Translating gives CASSFTGGKDEQYF.